This T cell receptor beta chain is drawn from a study of cytomegalovirus exposure and HLA in healthy donors. Overall study findings and caveats: Through in vitro validation, a few CMV-associated chains were shown to be specific for CMV antigens. Previously analyzed data showed that most TCR beta V segments were productive at a frequency of about 90% or about 30%.

About this clone itself: Its specificity is not known.

V lost 0 bases and J lost 7, with 13 bases in between. The CDR3 extends over 16 amino acids. CDR1 and CDR2 (germline): LGHNA, YNFKEQ. At the time of sampling, donors were nominally healthy, though unrecorded immune exposures were likely. PCR used 60 Vbeta primers and 13 Jbeta primers. Source study methods: An analysis performed later counted 72 million or so unique TCR beta chains (around 10 million of them shared). Profiled with immunoSEQ multiplex PCR; TCRdb holds only in-frame clones, not every one. V and J calls and clone size are given by that table; D and trimming were obtained from the DNA. The sample holds roughly 110,000 clones, around 82% seen once.

The receptor's source is a man aged 45-65 years in good health and CMV-seronegative. The gene calls are TRBV4-2 and TRBJ1-6; D might be TRBD1 (5 bases). The sequenced material came from PBMCs. In DNA form, the CDR3 reads TGTGCCAGCAGCCAAGACTGGGGGGGAGAGAATTCACCCCTCCACTTT. It specifies CASSQDWGGENSPLHF.